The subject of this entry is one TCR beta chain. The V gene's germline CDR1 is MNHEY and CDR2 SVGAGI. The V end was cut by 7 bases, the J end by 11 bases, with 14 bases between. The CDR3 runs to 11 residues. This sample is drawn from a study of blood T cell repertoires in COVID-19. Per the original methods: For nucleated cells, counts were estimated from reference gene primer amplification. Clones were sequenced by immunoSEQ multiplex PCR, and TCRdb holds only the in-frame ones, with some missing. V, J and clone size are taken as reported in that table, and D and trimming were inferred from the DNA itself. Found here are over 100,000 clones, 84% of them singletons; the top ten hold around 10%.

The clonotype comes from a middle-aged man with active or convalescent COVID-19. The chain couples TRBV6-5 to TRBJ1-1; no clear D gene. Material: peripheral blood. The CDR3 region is CASTATHGAFF. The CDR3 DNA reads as TGTGCCAGCACCGCGACTCATGGGGCTTTCTTT.